The 32 T cell receptor beta chains below all came from one sample that was sequenced in a study of beta chain features in type 1 diabetes. Findings and caveats of the study: Within each of all four CD4+ subsets, Type 1 diabetes patients had TCRB CDR3s that were moderately but significantly shorter.

For these receptors, no antigen is known. Expressed TCRB transcripts got sequenced, as all isolated RNA was reverse transcribed. The table came from immunoSEQ multiplex PCR; TCRdb's copy has only in-frame clones and leaves some out. This table has hundreds of thousands of clones, roughly 12% appearing once. The sample was naive CD4+ T cells from blood. The receptors here all came from a man in his late teens or twenties with type 1 diabetes.

The genes are TRBV5-6 and TRBJ2-7; D unresolved. Germline V gene lookup returns CDR1 SGHDT and CDR2 YYEEEE. This CDR3 contains 12 residues. V lost 4 bases, J lost 3 bases, and 8 bases lay in between. CDR3 sequence: CASSDLGYEQYF. The CDR3 bases are TGTGCCAGCAGCGACTTGGGCTACGAGCAGTACTTC. Complete variable domain (other parts from reference TRBV5-6 and TRBJ2-7): DAGVTQSPTHLIKTRGQQVTLRCSPKSGHDTVSWYQQALGQGPQFIFQYYEEEERQRGNFPDRFSGHQFPNYSSELNVNALLLGDSALYLCASSDLGYEQYFGPGTRLTVT.

Details on this clone: Lacking the conserved final phenylalanine or tryptophan, this CDR3 likely reflects a read error. The chain uses TRBV5-1 and TRBJ2-7; maybe TRBD1 (5 bases). This CDR3 contains 13 residues. Trimming shortened V by 0 bases and J by 1 base, and 5 bases separated the two germline ends. Germline V gene data show CDR1 as SGHRS and CDR2 as YFSETQ. The CDR3 is CASSLAGSYEQYL. In DNA, the CDR3 is TGCGCCAGCAGCTTGGCAGGGTCCTACGAGCAGTACCTC.

This clone has only a few counts. This sequence joins TRBV29-1 and TRBJ1-1; 8 bases line up with TRBD1. After removal of 6 bases from V and 3 bases from J, the junction contained 6 bases not matched to a gene. Germline V gene sequence: CDR1 SQVTM, CDR2 ANQGSEA. The CDR3 spans 13 residues. The CDR3: CSVKDRVDTEAFF. The DNA for the CDR3 is TGCAGCGTAAAGGACAGGGTCGACACTGAAGCTTTCTTT.

This clone was detected only a few times. The gene calls are TRBV29-1 and TRBJ2-2, with D perhaps TRBD2 (5 bases). V lost 7 bases and J lost 1, with 19 bases in between. Germline values: CDR1 SQVTM, CDR2 ANQGSEA. The CDR3 has 16 amino acids. The CDR3 here is CSARPTGYLNTGELFF. The CDR3 region has the DNA TGCAGCGCCCGCCCGACGGGATACCTGAACACCGGGGAGCTGTTTTTT.

This clone was picked up a small number of times. V and J are TRBV29-1 and TRBJ1-2; D is undetermined. V lost 3 bases to trimming and J lost 8 bases, with 4 bases between them. CDR1 SQVTM and CDR2 ANQGSEA come from the germline V gene. The CDR3 extends over 9 amino acids. CDR3 sequence reads: CSVDAGYTF. Here the CDR3 DNA reads TGCAGCGTTGACGCAGGCTACACCTTC.

This clone was counted between two and nine times. This chain connects TRBV5-1 to TRBJ2-3, with 7 nucleotides matching TRBD1. J gave up 3 bases and V 4 bases, and 5 bases lay outside the gene matches. The CDR3 has 14 amino acids. Germline CDR1 SGHRS, CDR2 YFSETQ. CDR3 in DNA: TGCGCCAGCAGCACGGGGACAGCTACAGATACGCAGTATTTT. Translation: CASSTGTATDTQYF.

The chain combines TRBV7-9 with TRBJ1-5; tentative D call: TRBD1 (5 bases). V dropped 10 bases and J dropped 2 bases, with 12 bases sitting between them. There are 13 residues in the CDR3. Germline V gene data show CDR1 as SEHNR and CDR2 as FQNEAQ (reference sequence). The CDR3 bases are TGTGCCACGACAGAGGAAGGCAATCAGCCCCAGCATTTT. Its translation: CATTEEGNQPQHF.

The chain recombines TRBV5-1 with TRBJ1-5; possibly TRBD1 for D (6 bases). V was cut by 0 bases and J by 7 bases, with 11 bases left in between. This CDR3 is 14 amino acids long. Germline CDR1 SGHRS, CDR2 YFSETQ. The CDR3 DNA is TGCGCCAGCAGCTTGGGGGCAGGGGTACAGCCCCAGCATTTT. It is translated as CASSLGAGVQPQHF. The variable domain in full, completed from reference TRBV5-1 and TRBJ1-5, reads KAGVTQTPRYLIKTRGQQVTLSCSPISGHRSVSWYQQTPGQGLQFLFEYFSETQRNKGNFPGRFSGRQFSNSRSEMNVSTLELGDSALYLCASSLGAGVQPQHFGDGTRLSIL.

A few counts support this clone. The rearrangement joins TRBV6-1 to TRBJ2-1; D gene uncertain. CDR1 and CDR2 from the germline V gene are MNHNS and SASEGT. V lost 6 bases and J lost 3, with 12 bases in between. This CDR3 has 14 amino acids. The CDR3 is CASSPKKIYNEQFF. The CDR3 nucleotides read TGTGCCAGCAGCCCTAAGAAGATCTACAATGAGCAGTTCTTC.

This clone was found a few times. The rearrangement joins TRBV5-1 to TRBJ2-5, with 8 bases that match TRBD1. The CDR3 spans 15 residues. Germline V gene data show CDR1 as SGHRS and CDR2 as YFSETQ. V lost 4 bases to trimming and J lost 4 bases; unmatched junction nucleotides: 9. CDR3 nucleotides: TGCGCCAGCAGCACCGGGACAGGAAACGGAGAGACCCAGTACTTC. Translated: CASSTGTGNGETQYF.

The sample holds a few counts of this clone. The gene calls are TRBV29-1 and TRBJ1-1, with a weak D call TRBD1 (5 bases). CDR3 length equals 13 residues. The V gene's germline CDR1 is SQVTM and CDR2 ANQGSEA. DNA of the CDR3: TGCTCAATTAGAGGGGCCGGGGACACTGAAGCTTTCTTT. Translation gives CSIRGAGDTEAFF.

The chain combines TRBV19 with TRBJ1-5, with D possibly being TRBD1 (5 bases). Germline V lookup: CDR1 LNHDA, CDR2 SQIVND (reference sequence). Trimming cost V 6 bases and J 4 bases, with 7 bases left between them. The CDR3 runs to 12 residues. CDR3 in amino acids: CASRGGNQPQHF. Here the CDR3 DNA reads TGTGCCAGTAGGGGGGGGAATCAGCCCCAGCATTTT.

The CDR3 here is CASTHGARWGDTQYF. The CDR3 region has the DNA TGTGCCAGCACCCATGGAGCCCGATGGGGGGATACGCAGTATTTT. This rearrangement joins TRBV27 to TRBJ2-3, with D perhaps TRBD1 or TRBD2 (5 bases each). This CDR3 has 15 amino acids. Per germline, CDR1 MNHEY and CDR2 SMNVEV (reference sequence). V lost 7 bases, J lost 6 bases, and 20 bases lay in between.

Points on this clone: The same CDR3 can be traced to other DNA sequences in this sample. The chain combines TRBV6-6 with TRBJ1-5; no definite D call. V was clipped by 2 bases and J by 4 bases, with 6 bases between them. The length of the CDR3 is 13 residues. From germline, CDR1 is MNHNY and CDR2 SVGAGI (reference sequence). The CDR3 DNA sequence: TGTGCCAGCAGTTACGGAAGTAATCAGCCCCAGCATTTT. Translated: CASSYGSNQPQHF.

There are a few counts of this clone. The chain carries TRBV6-1 and TRBJ1-1; D perhaps matches TRBD1 (5 bases). Trimming took 7 bases from V and 3 from J, leaving 9 bases between them. CDR3 size: 12 residues. The V gene's germline CDR1 is MNHNS and CDR2 SASEGT. CDR3 DNA: TGTGCCAGCAATCCAGGGTACACTGAAGCTTTCTTT. It encodes CASNPGYTEAFF.

The J gene is TRBJ1-4, the V gene TRBV5-1; no clear D. V was pared by 3 bases and J by 3 bases, with 15 bases between. CDR1 is SGHRS and CDR2 is YFSETQ in the germline V gene. The CDR3 length is 16 residues. The CDR3 protein is CASSSTGPAANEKLFF. The CDR3 DNA reads TGCGCCAGCAGCTCCACCGGACCGGCAGCTAATGAAAAACTGTTTTTT.

The chain is built from TRBV19 and TRBJ2-6; a weak D match, TRBD2 (5 bases). Looked up from germline, CDR1 is LNHDA and CDR2 is SQIVND (reference sequence). Trimming left V 5 bases short and J 0 bases short, with 14 bases between. The CDR3 extends over 17 amino acids. The CDR3 sequence is CASSPGFSTSGANVLTF. The CDR3 nucleotides are TGTGCCAGTAGTCCGGGATTTTCTACCTCTGGGGCCAACGTCCTGACTTTC. Full variable domain (outside the CDR3, taken from reference TRBV19 and TRBJ2-6): DGGITQSPKYLFRKEGQNVTLSCEQNLNHDAMYWYRQDPGQGLRLIYYSQIVNDFQKGDIAEGYSVSREKKESFPLTVTSAQKNPTAFYLCASSPGFSTSGANVLTFGAGSRLTVL.

The V call is TRBV30, the J call TRBJ2-5; 10 nucleotides line up with TRBD1. V gave up 3 bases and J gave up 2 bases; unmatched junction bases: 6. The CDR3 is 15 amino acids. Germline CDR1 GTSNPN, CDR2 SVGIG (reference sequence). Written as DNA, the CDR3 is TGTGCCTGGAGCCAGGGACAGGGGAAACAAGAGACCCAGTACTTC. Translating it yields CAWSQGQGKQETQYF.

The chain links TRBV28 to TRBJ1-2; D not resolved. The CDR3 sequence is 13 residues long. Germline CDR1 is MDHEN and CDR2 is SYDVKM. The V gene lost 4 bases and the J gene lost 5 bases, with 11 bases spanning the gap. The DNA of the CDR3 is TGTGCCAGCAGTTCCTCGGCCCGATATGGCTACACCTTC. Translated: CASSSSARYGYTF.

This clone has only a few counts. CDR3 loop: CASSSNSGTGRFGANVLTF. As DNA, the CDR3 is TGTGCCAGCAGCTCCAACTCCGGGACAGGGAGATTTGGGGCCAACGTCCTGACTTTC. V is TRBV7-2 and J is TRBJ2-6; 9 bases are shared with TRBD1. Unmatched junction bases numbered 13, after V lost 4 bases and J lost 3 bases. The CDR3 loop spans 19 amino acids. CDR1 SGHTA and CDR2 FQGNSA come from the germline V gene.

The chain uses TRBV7-2 and TRBJ2-1, with 10 bases fitting TRBD2. The trim removed 2 bases at V and 10 bases at J, leaving 5 bases unmatched. The CDR3 totals 14 residues. CDR1 is SGHTA and CDR2 is FQGNSA in the germline V gene. The CDR3 loop reads CASSLTAGGREQFF. The DNA for the CDR3 is TGTGCCAGCAGCTTAACAGCGGGGGGGAGGGAGCAGTTCTTC.

In this sample, this clone turned up a few times. This sequence joins TRBV7-9 and TRBJ2-1, with 9 bases matching TRBD1. There are 16 residues in the CDR3. V gave up 2 bases and J gave up 7 bases; unmatched junction bases: 9. The germline CDR1 and CDR2 sequences are SEHNR and FQNEAQ (reference sequence). The DNA of the CDR3 is TGTGCCAGCAGCTTATCTGGGACAGGGAACCTTAATGAGCAGTTCTTC. It is translated as CASSLSGTGNLNEQFF.

This clone was observed a handful of times. The chain uses TRBV7-3 and TRBJ1-1, with 7 bases aligning to TRBD1. Germline CDR1 SGHTA, CDR2 FQGTGA. The trim removed 4 bases at V and 3 bases at J, leaving 8 bases unmatched. The length of the CDR3 is 15 residues. The CDR3 region has the DNA TGTGCCAGCAGCTCCCGGGAGGGGGCTCACACTGAAGCTTTCTTT. As protein: CASSSREGAHTEAFF.

The chain links TRBV30 to TRBJ2-1; D remains ambiguous. From germline, CDR1 is GTSNPN and CDR2 SVGIG (reference sequence). The CDR3 is 13 amino acids. Deletions cut 4 bases from V and 4 bases from J, with 11 bases between. The CDR3 DNA reads as TGTGCCTGGACTGCCGGGTCTTACAATGAGCAGTTCTTC. Translation: CAWTAGSYNEQFF. The variable domain in full, completed from reference TRBV30 and TRBJ2-1, reads SQTIHQWPATLVQPVGSPLSLECTVEGTSNPNLYWYRQAAGRGLQLLFYSVGIGQISSEVPQNLSASRPQDRQFILSSKKLLLSDSGFYLCAWTAGSYNEQFFGPGTRLTVL.

The chain has TRBV9 and TRBJ2-1; 11 nucleotides match TRBD2. The J segment lost 6 bases and the V segment lost 4 bases, leaving 15 bases of the junction unmatched. Germline lookup yields CDR1 SGDLS and CDR2 YYNGEE. This CDR3 is 18 amino acids long. The DNA of the CDR3 is TGTGCCAGCAGCCCCGGAACGGGACTAGCGGCCAACCTCAATGAGCAGTTCTTC. This gives the protein CASSPGTGLAANLNEQFF.

The genes are TRBV18 and TRBJ2-1; TRBD2 aligns across 8 bases. This CDR3 is built from 16 residues. The V segment lost 3 bases and the J segment 3 bases; nucleotides outside the gene matches: 7. Germline CDR1 and CDR2: KGHSH and LQKENI. The DNA of the CDR3 is TGTGCCAGCTCACCCGCCGGCGGGGGGAACTACAATGAGCAGTTCTTC. Amino acids: CASSPAGGGNYNEQFF. Combining the CDR3 with reference TRBV18 and TRBJ2-1 gives the whole variable domain NAGVMQNPRHLVRRRGQEARLRCSPMKGHSHVYWYRQLPEEGLKFMVYLQKENIIDESGMPKERFSAEFPKEGPSILRIQQVVRGDSAAYFCASSPAGGGNYNEQFFGPGTRLTVL.

The gene calls are TRBV10-2 and TRBJ1-2; 7 positions agree with TRBD1. Germline assignment: CDR1 WSHSY and CDR2 SAAADI. The CDR3 runs to 13 residues. Losses at the gene ends were 4 bases for V and 4 bases for J; bases not matched to a gene: 3. CDR3 protein: CASSGQGSYGYTF. CDR3 bases: TGCGCCAGCAGTGGACAGGGATCCTATGGCTACACCTTC.

This clone has a handful of counts. This chain uses TRBV5-8 with TRBJ1-2, with unresolved D. Germline V CDR1 and CDR2: SGHTS, YDEGEE. V shed 1 base and J shed 7 bases, with 14 bases lying between them. This CDR3 has 14 amino acids. Here the CDR3 DNA reads TGTGCCAGCAGCTTGAGATCCGGGAGTGGTGGCTACACCTTC. It specifies CASSLRSGSGGYTF. The entire variable domain, with the rest obtained from reference TRBV5-8 and TRBJ1-2, is as follows: EAGVTQSPTHLIKTRGQQATLRCSPISGHTSVYWYQQALGLGLQFLLWYDEGEERNRGNFPPRFSGRQFPNYSSELNVNALELEDSALYLCASSLRSGSGGYTFGSGTRLTVV.

The J gene is TRBJ2-3, the V gene TRBV4-1; D gene uncertain. V lost 0 bases and J 3 bases, leaving 13 bases between the germline ends. Looked up from germline, CDR1 is MGHRA and CDR2 is YSYEKL. The CDR3 spans 16 residues. The CDR3 here is CASSQDRILKTDTQYF. DNA for the CDR3: TGCGCCAGCAGCCAAGATAGAATCCTGAAAACAGATACGCAGTATTTT.

This clone showed up just a few times. The chain combines TRBV5-6 with TRBJ1-6; TRBD1 matches at 7 bases. The germline V gene has CDR1 SGHDT and CDR2 YYEEEE. V shed 4 bases and J 11 bases; nucleotides not matched to a gene: 6. The CDR3 covers 13 residues. CDR3: CASSPGQSPPLHF. For the CDR3, the DNA is TGTGCCAGCAGCCCGGGACAGTCGCCACCCCTCCACTTT.

This chain's CDR3 is CASSSPTTSGGGAYNEQFF. The CDR3 DNA follows: TGTGCCAGCAGCTCCCCGACGACTAGCGGGGGTGGCGCCTACAATGAGCAGTTCTTC. The chain has TRBV7-2 and TRBJ2-1; 12 bases are shared with TRBD2. Germline V CDR1 and CDR2: SGHTA, FQGNSA. The CDR3 sequence is 19 residues long. Losses at the gene ends were 4 bases for V and 2 bases for J; bases not matched to a gene: 12.

The chain carries TRBV19 and TRBJ2-7, with a tentative D call TRBD1 (6 bases). V was pared by 4 bases and J by 5 bases, with 18 bases between. Germline CDR1 is LNHDA and CDR2 is SQIVND (reference sequence). The CDR3 consists of 15 residues. This CDR3 reads CASSKETGGPDEQYF. The CDR3 nucleotides read TGTGCCAGTAGTAAGGAGACAGGCGGTCCTGACGAGCAGTACTTC.